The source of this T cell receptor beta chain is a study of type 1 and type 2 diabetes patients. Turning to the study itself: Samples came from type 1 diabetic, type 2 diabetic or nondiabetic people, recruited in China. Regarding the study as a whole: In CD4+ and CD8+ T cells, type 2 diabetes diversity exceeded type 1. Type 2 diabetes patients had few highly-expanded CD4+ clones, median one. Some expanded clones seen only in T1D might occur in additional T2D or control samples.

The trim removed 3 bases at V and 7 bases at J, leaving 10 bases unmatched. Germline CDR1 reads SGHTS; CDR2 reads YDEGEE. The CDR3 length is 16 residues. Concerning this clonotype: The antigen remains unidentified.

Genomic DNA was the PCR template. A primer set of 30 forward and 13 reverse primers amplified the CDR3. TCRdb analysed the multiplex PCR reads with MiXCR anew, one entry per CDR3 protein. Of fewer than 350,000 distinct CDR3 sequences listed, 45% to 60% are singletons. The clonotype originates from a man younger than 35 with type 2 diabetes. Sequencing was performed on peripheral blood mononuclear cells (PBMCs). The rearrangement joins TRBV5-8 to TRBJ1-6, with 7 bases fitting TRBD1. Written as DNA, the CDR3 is TGTGCCAGCAGCTCGGGACAGAAAGGCGAGAATTCACCCCTCCACTTT. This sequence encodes CASSSGQKGENSPLHF.